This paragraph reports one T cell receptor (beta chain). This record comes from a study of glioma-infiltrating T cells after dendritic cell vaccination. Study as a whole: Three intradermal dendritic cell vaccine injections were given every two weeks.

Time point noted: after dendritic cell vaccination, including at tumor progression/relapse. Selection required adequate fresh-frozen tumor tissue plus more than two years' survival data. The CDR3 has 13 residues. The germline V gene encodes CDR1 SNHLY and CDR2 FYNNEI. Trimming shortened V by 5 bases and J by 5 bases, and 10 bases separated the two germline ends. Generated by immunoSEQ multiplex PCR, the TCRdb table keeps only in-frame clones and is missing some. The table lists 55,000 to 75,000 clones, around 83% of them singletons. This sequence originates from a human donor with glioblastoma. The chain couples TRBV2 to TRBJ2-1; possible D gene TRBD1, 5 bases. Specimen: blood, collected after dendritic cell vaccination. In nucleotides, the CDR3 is TGTGCCAGCAGTAGGGGATACAACAATGAGCAGTTCTTC. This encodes CASSRGYNNEQFF.